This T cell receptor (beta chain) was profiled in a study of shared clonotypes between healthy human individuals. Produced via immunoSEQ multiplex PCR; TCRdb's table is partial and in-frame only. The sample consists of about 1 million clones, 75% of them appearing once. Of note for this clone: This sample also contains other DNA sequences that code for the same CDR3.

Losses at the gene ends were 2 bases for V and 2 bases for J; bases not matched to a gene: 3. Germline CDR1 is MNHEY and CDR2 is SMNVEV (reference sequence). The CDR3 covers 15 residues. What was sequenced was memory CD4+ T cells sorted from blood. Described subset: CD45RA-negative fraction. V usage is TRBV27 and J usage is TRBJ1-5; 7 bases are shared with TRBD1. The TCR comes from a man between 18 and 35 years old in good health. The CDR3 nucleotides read TGTGCCAGCAGTTTAGAGGGGGCAGGCAATCAGCCCCAGCATTTT. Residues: CASSLEGAGNQPQHF.